This T cell receptor (beta chain) was captured by sequencing in a study of T cell clonality in common variable immunodeficiency. Study-level findings and limits: Reportedly, TCR beta sequences from common variable immunodeficiency showed fewer deletions and N-nucleotide insertions.

Sequenced by immunoSEQ multiplex PCR; TCRdb stores in-frame clones only, minus some. The sample has some 16,000 clones, none seen only once; the top ten hold roughly 13%. The sample holds a few counts of this clone. Its target is not known. The CVID group had some 15 females and around 29 males, mean age 40. The TCR originated in a human donor with common variable immunodeficiency. The sample taken for sequencing was peripheral blood mononuclear cells.

The sequenced part of the CDR3 DNA is TGTGCCAGCAAGCGGGTCTACAATGAG. This translates into CASKRVYNE. The full-length CDR3 reads as CASKRVYNEQFF. The V gene is TRBV2, the J gene TRBJ2-1, with D maybe TRBD2 (6 bases). The read comes to an end 3 residues before the CDR3 does, leaving the germline J gene to fill in the end. The CDR3 is 12 residues long. The V gene's germline CDR1 is SNHLY and CDR2 FYNNEI. Trimming left V 7 bases short and J 3 bases short, with 7 bases between.